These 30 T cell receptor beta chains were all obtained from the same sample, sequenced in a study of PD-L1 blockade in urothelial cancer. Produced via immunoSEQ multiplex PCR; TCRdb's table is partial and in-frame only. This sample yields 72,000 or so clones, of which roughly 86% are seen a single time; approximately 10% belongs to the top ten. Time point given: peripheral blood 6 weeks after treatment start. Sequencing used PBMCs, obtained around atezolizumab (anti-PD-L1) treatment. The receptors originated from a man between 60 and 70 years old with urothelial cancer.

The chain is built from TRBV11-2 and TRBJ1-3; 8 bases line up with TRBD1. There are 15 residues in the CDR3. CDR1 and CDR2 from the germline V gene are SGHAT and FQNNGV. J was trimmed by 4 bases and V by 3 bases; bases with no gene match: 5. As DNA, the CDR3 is TGTGCCAGCAGCTTTGGACAGGGTATAGGAAACACCATATATTTT. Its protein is CASSFGQGIGNTIYF.

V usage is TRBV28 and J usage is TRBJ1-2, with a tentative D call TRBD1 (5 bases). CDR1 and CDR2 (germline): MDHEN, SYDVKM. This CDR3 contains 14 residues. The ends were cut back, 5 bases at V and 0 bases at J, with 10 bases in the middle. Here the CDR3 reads CASSKQGPNYGYTF. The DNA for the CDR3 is TGTGCCAGCAGTAAGCAGGGCCCTAACTATGGCTACACCTTC.

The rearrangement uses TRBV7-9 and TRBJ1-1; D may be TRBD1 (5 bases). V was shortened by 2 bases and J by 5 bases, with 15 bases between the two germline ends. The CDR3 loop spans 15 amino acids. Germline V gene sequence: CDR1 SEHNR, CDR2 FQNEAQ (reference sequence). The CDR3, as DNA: TGTGCCAGCAGCTTACTCACCGGGGGTCAAACTGAAGCTTTCTTT. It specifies CASSLLTGGQTEAFF.

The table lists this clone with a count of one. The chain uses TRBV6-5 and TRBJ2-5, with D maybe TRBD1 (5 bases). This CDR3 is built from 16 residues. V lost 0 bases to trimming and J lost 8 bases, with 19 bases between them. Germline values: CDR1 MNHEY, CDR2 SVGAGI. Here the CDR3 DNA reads TGTGCCAGCAGTTACTCGAGTAGGGGCCTAAGAGATACCCAGTACTTC. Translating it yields CASSYSSRGLRDTQYF.

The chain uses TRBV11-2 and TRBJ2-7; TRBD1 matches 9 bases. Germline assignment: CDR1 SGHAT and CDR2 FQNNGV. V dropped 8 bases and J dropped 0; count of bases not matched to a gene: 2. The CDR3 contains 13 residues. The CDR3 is CASGTGRSYEQYF. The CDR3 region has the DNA TGTGCCAGCGGGACAGGGCGCTCCTACGAGCAGTACTTC.

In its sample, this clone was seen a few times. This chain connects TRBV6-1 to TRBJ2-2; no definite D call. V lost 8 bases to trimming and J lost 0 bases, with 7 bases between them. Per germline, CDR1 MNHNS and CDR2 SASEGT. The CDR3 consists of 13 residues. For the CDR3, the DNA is TGTGCCAGCGTCACATCGAACACCGGGGAGCTGTTTTTT. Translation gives CASVTSNTGELFF.

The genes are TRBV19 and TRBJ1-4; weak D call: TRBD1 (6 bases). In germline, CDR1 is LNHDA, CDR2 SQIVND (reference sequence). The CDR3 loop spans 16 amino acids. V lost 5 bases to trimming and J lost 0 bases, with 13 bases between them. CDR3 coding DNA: TGTGCCAGTAGTGAAGTCTACAGGGCAACTAATGAAAAACTGTTTTTT. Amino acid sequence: CASSEVYRATNEKLFF.

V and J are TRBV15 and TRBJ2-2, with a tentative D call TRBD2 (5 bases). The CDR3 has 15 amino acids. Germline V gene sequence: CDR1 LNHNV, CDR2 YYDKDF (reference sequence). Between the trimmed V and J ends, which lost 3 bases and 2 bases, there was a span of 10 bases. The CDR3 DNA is TGTGCCACCAGCAGGGATACTAGAAACACCGGGGAGCTGTTTTTT. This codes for CATSRDTRNTGELFF.

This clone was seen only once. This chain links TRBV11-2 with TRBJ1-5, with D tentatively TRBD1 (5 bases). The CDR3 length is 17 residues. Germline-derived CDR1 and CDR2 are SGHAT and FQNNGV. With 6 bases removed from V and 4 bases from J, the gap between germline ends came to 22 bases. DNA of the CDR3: TGTGCCAGCAGACCGACCTATAACAACAGGAGAAATCAGCCCCAGCATTTT. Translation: CASRPTYNNRRNQPQHF.

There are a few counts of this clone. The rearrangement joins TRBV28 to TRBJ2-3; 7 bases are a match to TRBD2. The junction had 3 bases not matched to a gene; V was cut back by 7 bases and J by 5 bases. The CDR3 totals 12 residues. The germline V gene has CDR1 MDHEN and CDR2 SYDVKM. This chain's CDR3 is CASTREVDTQYF. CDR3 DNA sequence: TGTGCCAGCACCCGGGAGGTAGATACGCAGTATTTT.

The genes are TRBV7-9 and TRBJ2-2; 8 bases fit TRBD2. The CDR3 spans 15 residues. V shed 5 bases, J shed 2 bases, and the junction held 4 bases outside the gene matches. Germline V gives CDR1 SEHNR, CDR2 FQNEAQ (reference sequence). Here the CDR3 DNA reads TGTGCCAGCAGCCGGGGGGGCTTTAACACCGGGGAGCTGTTTTTT. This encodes CASSRGGFNTGELFF.

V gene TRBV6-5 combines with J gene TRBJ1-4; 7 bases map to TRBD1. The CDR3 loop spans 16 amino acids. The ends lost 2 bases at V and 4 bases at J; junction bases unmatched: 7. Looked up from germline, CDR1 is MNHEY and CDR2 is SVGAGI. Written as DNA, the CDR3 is TGTGCCAGCAGTTACCAACTGGGACAGAATAATGAAAAACTGTTTTTT. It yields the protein CASSYQLGQNNEKLFF.

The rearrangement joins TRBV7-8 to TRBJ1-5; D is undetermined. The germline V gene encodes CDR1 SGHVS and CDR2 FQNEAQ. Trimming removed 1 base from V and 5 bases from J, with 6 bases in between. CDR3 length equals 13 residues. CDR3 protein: CASSLVKHQPQHF. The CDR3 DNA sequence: TGTGCCAGCAGCTTAGTGAAGCATCAGCCCCAGCATTTT.

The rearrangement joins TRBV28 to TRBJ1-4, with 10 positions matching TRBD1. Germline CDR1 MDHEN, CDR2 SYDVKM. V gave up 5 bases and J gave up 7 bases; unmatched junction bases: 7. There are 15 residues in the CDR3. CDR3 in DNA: TGTGCCAGCAGTACCGGGACAGGGGCCGGTGAAAAACTGTTTTTT. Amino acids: CASSTGTGAGEKLFF.

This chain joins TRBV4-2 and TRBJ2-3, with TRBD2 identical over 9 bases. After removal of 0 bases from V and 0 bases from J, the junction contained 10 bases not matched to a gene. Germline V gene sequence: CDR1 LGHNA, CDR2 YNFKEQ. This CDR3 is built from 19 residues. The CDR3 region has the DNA TGTGCCAGCAGCCAAGAGGTCCAGCGGGGGGACTCTAGCACAGATACGCAGTATTTT. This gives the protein CASSQEVQRGDSSTDTQYF.

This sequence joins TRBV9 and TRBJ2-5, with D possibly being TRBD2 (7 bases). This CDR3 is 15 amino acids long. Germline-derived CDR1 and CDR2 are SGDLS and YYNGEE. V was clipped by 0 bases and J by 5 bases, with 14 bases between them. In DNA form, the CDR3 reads TGTGCCAGCAGCGTAGTGGGGGGGGGCTTGGAGACCCAGTACTTC. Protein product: CASSVVGGGLETQYF. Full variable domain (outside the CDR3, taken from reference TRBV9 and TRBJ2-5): DSGVTQTPKHLITATGQRVTLRCSPRSGDLSVYWYQQSLDQGLQFLIQYYNGEERAKGNILERFSAQQFPDLHSELNLSSLELGDSALYFCASSVVGGGLETQYFGPGTRLLVL.

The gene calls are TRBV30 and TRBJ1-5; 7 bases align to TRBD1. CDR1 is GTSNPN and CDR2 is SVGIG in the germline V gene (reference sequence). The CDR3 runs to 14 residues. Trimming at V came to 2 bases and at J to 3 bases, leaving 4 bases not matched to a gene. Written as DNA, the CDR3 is TGTGCCTGGAGTACGGGACAGTCCAATCAGCCCCAGCATTTT. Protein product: CAWSTGQSNQPQHF.

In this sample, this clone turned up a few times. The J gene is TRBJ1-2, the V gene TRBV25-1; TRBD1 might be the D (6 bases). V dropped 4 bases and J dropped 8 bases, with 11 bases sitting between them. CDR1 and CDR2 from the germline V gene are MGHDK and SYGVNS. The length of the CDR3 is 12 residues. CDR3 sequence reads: CASSGTGYGYTF. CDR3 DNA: TGTGCCAGCAGTGGAACAGGGTACGGCTACACCTTC.

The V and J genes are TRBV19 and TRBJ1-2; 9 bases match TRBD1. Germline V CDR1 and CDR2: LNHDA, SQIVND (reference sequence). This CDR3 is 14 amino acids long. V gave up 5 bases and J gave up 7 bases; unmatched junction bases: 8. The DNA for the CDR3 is TGTGCCAGTAGTCAAACAGGGGGCTGGGGTGGCTACACCTTC. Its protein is CASSQTGGWGGYTF.

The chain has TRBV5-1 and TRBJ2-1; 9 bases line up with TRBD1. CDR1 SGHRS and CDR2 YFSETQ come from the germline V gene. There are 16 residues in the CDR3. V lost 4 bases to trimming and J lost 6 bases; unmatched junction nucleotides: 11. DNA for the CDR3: TGCGCCAGCAGCCTACCCGGGACAGGGATGCTCAATGAGCAGTTCTTC. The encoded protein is CASSLPGTGMLNEQFF.

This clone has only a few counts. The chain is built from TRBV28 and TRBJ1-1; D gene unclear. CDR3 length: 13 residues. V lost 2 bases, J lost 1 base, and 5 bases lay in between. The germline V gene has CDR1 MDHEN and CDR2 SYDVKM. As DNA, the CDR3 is TGTGCCAGCAGTTTACGTCCGAACACTGAAGCTTTCTTT. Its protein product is CASSLRPNTEAFF. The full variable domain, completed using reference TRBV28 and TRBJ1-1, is DVKVTQSSRYLVKRTGEKVFLECVQDMDHENMFWYRQDPGLGLRLIYFSYDVKMKEKGDIPEGYSVSREKKERFSLILESASTNQTSMYLCASSLRPNTEAFFGQGTRLTVV.

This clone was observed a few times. For the CDR3, the DNA is TGCGCCAGCAGCCTCCGAGGGAACTCTGGGGCCAACGTCCTGACTTTC. Its translation: CASSLRGNSGANVLTF. The chain joins TRBV4-1 to TRBJ2-6; D is perhaps TRBD2 (5 bases). The length of the CDR3 is 16 residues. Trimming stripped 4 bases from V and 0 bases from J, with 10 bases between. Germline values: CDR1 MGHRA, CDR2 YSYEKL.

CDR3 region: CASSLTGRRETQYF. The DNA for the CDR3 is TGTGCCAGCAGTTTGACAGGGCGTAGAGAGACCCAGTACTTC. V usage is TRBV6-5 and J usage is TRBJ2-5; 7 bases line up with TRBD1. The CDR3 has 14 residues. Trimming at V came to 4 bases and at J to 4 bases, leaving 6 bases not matched to a gene. Germline V lookup: CDR1 MNHEY, CDR2 SVGAGI.

The DNA for the CDR3 is TGTGCCTGGAGTGTAACTTTTACAGTTTTGGATGAGCAGTTCTTC. Translation: CAWSVTFTVLDEQFF. V gene TRBV30 combines with J gene TRBJ2-1, with D hard to call. CDR1 is GTSNPN, CDR2 SVGIG, per germline (reference sequence). CDR3 length: 15 amino acids. Trimming took 0 bases from V and 8 from J, leaving 17 bases between them.

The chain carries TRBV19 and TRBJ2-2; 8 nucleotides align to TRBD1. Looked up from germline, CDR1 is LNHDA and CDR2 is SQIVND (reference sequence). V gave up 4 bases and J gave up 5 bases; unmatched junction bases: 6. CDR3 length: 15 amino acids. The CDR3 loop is CASSRQGARTGELFF. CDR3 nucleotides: TGTGCCAGTAGTAGGCAGGGGGCGAGGACCGGGGAGCTGTTTTTT.

CDR3 sequence reads: CASSPDRSFNQPQHF. CDR3 coding DNA: TGTGCCAGCTCACCGGACAGGAGCTTCAATCAGCCCCAGCATTTT. The chain couples TRBV18 to TRBJ1-5, with 7 bases fitting TRBD1. The germline CDR1 and CDR2 sequences are KGHSH and LQKENI. Trimming at V came to 3 bases and at J to 3 bases, leaving 5 bases not matched to a gene. This CDR3 region has 15 residues. The whole variable domain, filled in from reference TRBV18 and TRBJ1-5, reads NAGVMQNPRHLVRRRGQEARLRCSPMKGHSHVYWYRQLPEEGLKFMVYLQKENIIDESGMPKERFSAEFPKEGPSILRIQQVVRGDSAAYFCASSPDRSFNQPQHFGDGTRLSIL.

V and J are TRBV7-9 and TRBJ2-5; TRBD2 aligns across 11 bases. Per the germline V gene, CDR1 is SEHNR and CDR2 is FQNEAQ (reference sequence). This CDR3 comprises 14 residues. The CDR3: CAVLAGGVQETQYF. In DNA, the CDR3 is TGTGCAGTTCTAGCGGGAGGAGTTCAAGAGACCCAGTACTTC.

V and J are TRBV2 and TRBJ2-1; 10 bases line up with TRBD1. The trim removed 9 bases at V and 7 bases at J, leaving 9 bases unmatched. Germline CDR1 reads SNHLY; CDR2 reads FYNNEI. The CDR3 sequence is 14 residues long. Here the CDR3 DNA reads TGTGCCAGTAATTCGGACAGGGGGAGAAATGAGCAGTTCTTC. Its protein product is CASNSDRGRNEQFF.

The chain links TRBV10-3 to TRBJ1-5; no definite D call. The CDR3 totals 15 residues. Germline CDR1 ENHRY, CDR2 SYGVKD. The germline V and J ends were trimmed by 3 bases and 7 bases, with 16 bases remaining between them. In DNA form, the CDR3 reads TGTGCCATCAGTGATGGCGCTCAACAGACCCAGCCCCAGCATTTT. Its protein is CAISDGAQQTQPQHF.

The CDR3 loop is CASSLTSLAGVETQYF. The DNA of the CDR3 is TGTGCCAGCAGCTTAACCTCACTAGCGGGAGTGGAGACCCAGTACTTC. This sequence joins TRBV7-9 and TRBJ2-5; 11 bases are shared with TRBD2. The germline CDR1 and CDR2 sequences are SEHNR and FQNEAQ (reference sequence). J gave up 5 bases and V 2 bases, and 7 bases lay outside the gene matches. The CDR3 has 16 amino acids.